One sample yielded the 32 T cell receptor beta chains listed below, sequenced in a study of T-cell reconstitution after alpha-beta-depleted transplantation in children. Researchers prepared the TCRbeta library using unique molecular identifiers, the study reports. TCRdb re-derived calls from the PCR reads in MiXCR, one entry per CDR3 protein. The sample includes fewer than 700,000 distinct CDR3 sequences, approximately 12% of them seen just once. The source was PBMCs, mostly from graft donor cells, collected 360 days after TCRalphabeta/CD19-depleted stem cell transplant. The receptor set was obtained from a male patient younger than 18 who had a stem cell transplant for acute myeloid leukemia, so the T cells may come from the graft donor.

This clonotype was observed a few times. The V and J genes are TRBV6-1 and TRBJ2-1, with D possibly TRBD2 on 6 matching bases. CDR3 size: 14 residues. V lost 6 bases, J lost 6 bases, and 15 bases lay in between. Germline values: CDR1 MNHNS, CDR2 SASEGT. DNA for the CDR3: TGTGCCAGCAGCATCCGGGACTGGGTCAATGAGCAGTTCTTC. It specifies CASSIRDWVNEQFF.

This clonotype was detected a few times. The chain couples TRBV4-3 to TRBJ2-7, with 7 bases lining up with TRBD2. V shed 2 bases and J 6 bases; nucleotides not matched to a gene: 13. This CDR3 has 16 residues. CDR1 and CDR2 (germline): LGHNA, YSLEER. CDR3 amino acids: CASSQSSLAFPGEQYF. CDR3 bases: TGCGCCAGCAGCCAATCATCACTAGCGTTCCCTGGCGAGCAGTACTTC.

This chain links TRBV7-9 with TRBJ2-1; 9 bases line up with TRBD2. Germline CDR1 SEHNR, CDR2 FQNEAQ (reference sequence). V lost 4 bases to trimming and J lost 3 bases; unmatched junction nucleotides: 7. The CDR3 is 16 residues long. The CDR3 DNA is TGTGCCAGCAGCTCTTCTGCGACTAGCGGCTACAATGAGCAGTTCTTC. Translated, it gives CASSSSATSGYNEQFF.

V is TRBV28 and J is TRBJ1-5; tentatively, D is TRBD1 (5 bases). This CDR3 spans 16 amino acids. Germline values: CDR1 MDHEN, CDR2 SYDVKM. The V gene lost 5 bases and the J gene lost 5 bases, with 19 bases spanning the gap. The CDR3: CASSQRRGHGDQPQHF. The CDR3 region has the DNA TGTGCCAGCAGTCAGAGGAGAGGACACGGGGATCAGCCCCAGCATTTT.

This clonotype was counted ten times or more. The CDR3 protein is CASSLTAQGYEQYF. The CDR3 nucleotides are TGTGCCAGCAGCTTGACAGCGCAGGGCTACGAGCAGTACTTC. This rearrangement joins TRBV5-6 to TRBJ2-7, with D perhaps matching TRBD1 (5 bases). Per the germline V gene, CDR1 is SGHDT and CDR2 is YYEEEE. The CDR3 runs 14 residues. Trimming pared 1 base from V and 3 bases from J, leaving 11 bases between.

This clonotype came up a few times. The chain uses TRBV20-1 and TRBJ2-7; D is undetermined. Deletions cut 0 bases from V and 2 bases from J, with 11 bases between. The CDR3 extends over 14 amino acids. The germline gives CDR1 DFQATT, CDR2 SNEGSKA (reference sequence). CDR3 residues: CSAREIRVTYEQYF. CDR3 bases: TGCAGTGCTAGAGAAATCAGAGTCACCTACGAGCAGTACTTC.

This clonotype was detected only a few times. The rearrangement joins TRBV20-1 to TRBJ1-5; D is unresolved. V lost 2 bases and J 0 bases, leaving 23 bases between the germline ends. This CDR3 is 19 amino acids long. Germline V gene sequence: CDR1 DFQATT, CDR2 SNEGSKA (reference sequence). The CDR3 reads CSARTPQVYSDYSNQPQHF. The CDR3 DNA reads as TGCAGTGCTAGAACCCCGCAAGTGTATAGTGATTATAGCAATCAGCCCCAGCATTTT.

The V gene is TRBV20-1, the J gene TRBJ2-5; tentatively, D is TRBD1 or TRBD2 (5 bases each). Germline V gives CDR1 DFQATT, CDR2 SNEGSKA (reference sequence). The V and J ends lost 0 bases and 3 bases respectively, with 11 bases between them. This CDR3 is 14 amino acids long. The CDR3 loop reads CSARDPRGKETQYF. The CDR3 DNA reads as TGCAGTGCTAGAGATCCCCGGGGCAAAGAGACCCAGTACTTC.

The rearrangement joins TRBV21-1 to TRBJ2-1; TRBD2 reflects the table's D call only, with no check against the DNA. TRBV21-1 is shown as a pseudogene. The CDR3 covers 17 residues. CDR3 sequence reads: CASSRYRFLPSYNEQFF. In nucleotides, the CDR3 is TGTGCCAGCAGCCGCTACCGATTCCTCCCGTCCTACAATGAGCAGTTCTTC.

This clonotype was counted many times. V gene TRBV29-1 combines with J gene TRBJ1-1; 8 positions agree with TRBD1. V was clipped by 8 bases and J by 1 base; unmatched bases: 18. The CDR3 spans 17 residues. Germline V lookup: CDR1 SQVTM, CDR2 ANQGSEA. In DNA form, the CDR3 reads TGCAGCTTTTACGGATGGACAGGGTCGACCCCGAACACTGAAGCTTTCTTT. Its translation: CSFYGWTGSTPNTEAFF. The variable domain in full, with the rest retrieved from reference TRBV29-1 and TRBJ1-1, is SAVISQKPSRDICQRGTSLTIQCQVDSQVTMMFWYRQQPGQSLTLIATANQGSEATYESGFVIDKFPISRPNLTFSTLTVSNMSPEDSSIYLCSFYGWTGSTPNTEAFFGQGTRLTVV.

The chain joins TRBV12-3 or TRBV12-4 to TRBJ2-5, with 11 bases identical to TRBD2. J was trimmed by 2 bases and V by 4 bases; bases with no gene match: 6. The CDR3 loop spans 16 amino acids. CDR3 DNA sequence: TGTGCCAGCAGTTCCAGACTAGCGGGGTTACAAGAGACCCAGTACTTC. It yields the protein CASSSRLAGLQETQYF.

This clonotype was seen a handful of times. This chain joins TRBV11-3 and TRBJ1-2; D not certain. The CDR3 runs to 15 residues. The germline V gene encodes CDR1 SGHNT and CDR2 YENEEA. Trimming shortened V by 0 bases and J by 4 bases, and 12 bases separated the two germline ends. This CDR3 is CASSLDLSIPYGYTF. In DNA form, the CDR3 reads TGTGCCAGCAGCTTAGATCTGTCGATACCCTATGGCTACACCTTC.

CDR3 nucleotide sequence: TGTGCCAGCAGCTTAGGTTCGAGCGGGAGTACCACCGGGGAGCTGTTTTTT. This codes for CASSLGSSGSTTGELFF. The V call is TRBV7-6, the J call TRBJ2-2; 8 nucleotides align to TRBD2. The CDR3 spans 17 residues. CDR1 is SGHVS, CDR2 FNYEAQ, per germline. V lost 1 base and J lost 4; bases outside the gene matches: 8.

The chain recombines TRBV7-9 with TRBJ2-3; 7 bases are shared with TRBD2. V trimming: 2 bases; J trimming: 4 bases; junction bases outside the gene matches: 9. Germline CDR1 and CDR2: SEHNR and FQNEAQ (reference sequence). This CDR3 comprises 16 residues. CDR3 residues: CASSLIPGLVADTQYF. CDR3 coding DNA: TGTGCCAGCAGCTTAATCCCAGGACTAGTTGCAGATACGCAGTATTTT.

This clonotype was recorded many times. The genes are TRBV29-1 and TRBJ1-5; TRBD1 aligns across 8 bases. CDR3 length equals 14 residues. Germline V lookup: CDR1 SQVTM, CDR2 ANQGSEA. Losses at the gene ends were 1 base for V and 4 bases for J; bases not matched to a gene: 3. CDR3 sequence reads: CSVEGQGKNQPQHF. CDR3 nucleotides: TGCAGCGTTGAAGGACAGGGGAAGAATCAGCCCCAGCATTTT.

This clonotype turned up a few times. The chain joins TRBV20-1 to TRBJ2-1; D gene ambiguous. V was clipped by 3 bases and J by 7 bases, with 7 bases between them. CDR1 is DFQATT, CDR2 SNEGSKA, per germline (reference sequence). CDR3 size: 11 residues. The CDR3: CSASPTNEQFF. CDR3 nucleotide sequence: TGCAGTGCTAGCCCCACAAATGAGCAGTTCTTC.

This clonotype was counted only a few times. The chain recombines TRBV29-1 with TRBJ2-2; possible D gene TRBD1, 7 bases. The CDR3 contains 13 residues. Per the germline V gene, CDR1 is SQVTM and CDR2 is ANQGSEA. The ends were cut back, 0 bases at V and 8 bases at J, with 10 bases in the middle. The CDR3 is CSVEDRGAGELFF. Here the CDR3 DNA reads TGCAGCGTTGAAGACAGGGGGGCGGGGGAGCTGTTTTTT.

This clonotype was found many times. The chain combines TRBV20-1 with TRBJ2-7; 7 bases fit TRBD1. This CDR3 contains 14 residues. Germline V gives CDR1 DFQATT, CDR2 SNEGSKA (reference sequence). Here the CDR3 DNA reads TGCAGGTTCCAGGGACAGAGTTCGCCCTACGAGCAGTACTTC. Protein sequence: CRFQGQSSPYEQYF.

V usage is TRBV7-9 and J usage is TRBJ2-2, with D perhaps matching TRBD1 (6 bases). This CDR3 contains 14 residues. The V and J ends lost 3 bases and 5 bases respectively, with 10 bases between them. The germline V gene has CDR1 SEHNR and CDR2 FQNEAQ (reference sequence). The chain's CDR3 is CASSFGQFTGELFF. CDR3 sequence (DNA): TGTGCCAGCAGCTTCGGACAGTTTACCGGGGAGCTGTTTTTT.

The chain links TRBV5-1 to TRBJ1-6, with TRBD1 matching 12 bases. This CDR3 spans 19 amino acids. Germline values: CDR1 SGHRS, CDR2 YFSETQ. Trimming cost V 4 bases and J 0 bases; bases outside gene matches: 8. Written as DNA, the CDR3 is TGCGCCAGCAGCCCCTCCGGGACAGGGGGCCCCTCCTATAATTCACCCCTCCACTTT. Its protein is CASSPSGTGGPSYNSPLHF.

The chain carries TRBV7-2 and TRBJ1-1; D gene unclear. CDR3 size: 11 residues. CDR1 is SGHTA and CDR2 is FQGNSA in the germline V gene. The germline V and J ends were trimmed by 1 base and 8 bases, with 5 bases remaining between them. CDR3 in DNA: TGTGCCAGCAGCTTAGTGGAGGAAGCTTTCTTT. Amino acids: CASSLVEEAFF. The whole variable domain, remainder taken from reference TRBV7-2 and TRBJ1-1, is GAGVSQSPSNKVTEKGKDVELRCDPISGHTALYWYRQSLGQGLEFLIYFQGNSAPDKSGLPSDRFSAERTGGSVSTLTIQRTQQEDSAVYLCASSLVEEAFFGQGTRLTVV.

Comments on this clonotype: This may be a read error: a much more frequent sequence differs by one nucleotide. This CDR3 is missing its conserved last phenylalanine or tryptophan, likely due to a read error. This rearrangement joins TRBV7-2 to TRBJ2-3; 9 bases are a match to TRBD2. Germline loops: CDR1 SGHTA, CDR2 FQGNSA. After removal of 5 bases from V and 2 bases from J, the junction contained 8 bases not matched to a gene. The CDR3 runs to 16 residues. CDR3 in DNA: TGTGCCAGCAGCGAAAGGAGCGGGAGGTACACAGATACGCAGTATTCT. Translation gives CASSERSGRYTDTQYS.

The gene calls are TRBV7-2 and TRBJ2-7, with TRBD2 matching over 11 bases. V gave up 5 bases and J gave up 4 bases; unmatched junction bases: 10. CDR3 length: 16 amino acids. The germline V gene has CDR1 SGHTA and CDR2 FQGNSA. The DNA of the CDR3 is TGTGCCAGCAGCATCACTAGCGGGAGTTGGGGGTACGAGCAGTACTTC. Its protein is CASSITSGSWGYEQYF.

This clonotype has more than one count but fewer than ten. The chain links TRBV28 to TRBJ2-5; 8 bases align to TRBD1. CDR1 is MDHEN, CDR2 SYDVKM, per germline. Trimming removed 5 bases from V and 3 bases from J; junction bases left unmatched: 11. This CDR3 region has 16 residues. CDR3 bases: TGTGCCAGCAGTGCTCCTGGACAGGGTATAGAAGAGACCCAGTACTTC. Its translation: CASSAPGQGIEETQYF.

This sequence joins TRBV7-9 and TRBJ2-7; TRBD1 is a possible D gene (6 bases). CDR1 is SEHNR and CDR2 is FQNEAQ in the germline V gene (reference sequence). With 0 bases removed from V and 3 bases from J, the gap between germline ends came to 18 bases. The CDR3 is 17 amino acids. The CDR3 nucleotides are TGTGCCAGCAGCTTAGCGCGGTCTCGGGACAATCACTACGAGCAGTACTTC. Translating it yields CASSLARSRDNHYEQYF.

There are a few counts of this clonotype. The genes are TRBV12-3 or TRBV12-4 and TRBJ1-5, with 9 bases matching TRBD1. The V gene end was trimmed by 3 bases and the J gene end by 7 bases; junction bases not matched to a gene: 7. The CDR3 length is 15 residues. Here the CDR3 DNA reads TGTGCCAGCAGTTTTTCCGGACAGGGGCGGCAGCCCCAGCATTTT. This encodes CASSFSGQGRQPQHF.

The V call is TRBV11-2, the J call TRBJ1-6; D not resolved. CDR3 length: 15 residues. The V end lost 5 bases, the J end lost 6 bases, and 14 bases lay between the germline ends. From germline, CDR1 is SGHAT and CDR2 FQNNGV. The CDR3 DNA reads TGTGCCAGCAGCCCCTCCAGGTTCCTTAATTCACCCCTCCACTTT. Protein product: CASSPSRFLNSPLHF.

V is TRBV7-2 and J is TRBJ2-1, with TRBD2 matching over 11 bases. Per germline, CDR1 SGHTA and CDR2 FQGNSA. The CDR3 spans 16 residues. The ends lost 1 base at V and 4 bases at J; junction bases unmatched: 3. CDR3 amino acids: CASSLDSSGRYNEQFF. CDR3 nucleotides: TGTGCCAGCAGCTTAGATTCTAGCGGGAGGTACAATGAGCAGTTCTTC.

The J gene is TRBJ1-2, the V gene TRBV12-3 or TRBV12-4; D possibly corresponds to TRBD1 (6 bases). V lost 3 bases and J lost 4, with 9 bases in between. The CDR3 is 13 amino acids. CDR3 bases: TGTGCCAGCAGTTTCCCAGGGGCCTATGGCTACACCTTC. Translation: CASSFPGAYGYTF.

This clonotype was seen more than once but under ten times. The rearrangement links TRBV5-1 to TRBJ2-4; 12 bases agree with TRBD2. Germline V gene data show CDR1 as SGHRS and CDR2 as YFSETQ. V was pared by 4 bases and J by 5 bases, with 4 bases of the junction left unmatched. The CDR3 is 15 amino acids. This CDR3 reads CASSGTSGSQNIQYF. The CDR3 region has the DNA TGCGCCAGCAGCGGGACTAGCGGGTCCCAAAACATTCAGTACTTC.

The rearrangement uses TRBV6-2 or TRBV6-3 and TRBJ2-2; D remains unclear. V was shortened by 6 bases and J by 5 bases, with 10 bases between the two germline ends. The V gene's germline CDR1 is MNHEY and CDR2 SVGEGT. The CDR3 has 13 residues. Here the CDR3 DNA reads TGTGCCAGCAGAACTGTCTTGACCGGGGAGCTGTTTTTT. It specifies CASRTVLTGELFF.

This clonotype appeared a few times. This sequence joins TRBV29-1 and TRBJ1-3; tentatively, D is TRBD1 (5 bases). Germline V gives CDR1 SQVTM, CDR2 ANQGSEA. The CDR3 runs to 13 residues. Between the trimmed V and J ends, which lost 7 bases and 0 bases, there was a span of 10 bases. The CDR3 coding sequence is TGCAGCGGGACATTTCTCTCTGGAAACACCATATATTTT. Amino acids: CSGTFLSGNTIYF.